This TCR beta chain was recovered during a study of blood T cell repertoires in COVID-19. Everyone who took part was roughly 18 to 89 years old, and they came from 24 US areas. Participant-given clinical history determined each cohort assignment. Under the authors' procedure: The assay estimated nucleated cells by amplifying reference gene primers. Clones were read by immunoSEQ multiplex PCR, and TCRdb kept only the in-frame ones, dropping some. From that table come the V and J calls and clone size; the DNA was used to work out D and trimming. The data show roughly 260,000 clones, 85% to 95% seen once. This CDR3 spans 15 amino acids. V lost 3 bases to trimming and J lost 5 bases; unmatched junction nucleotides: 8. CDR1 MDHEN and CDR2 SYDVKM come from the germline V gene.

The chain is built from TRBV28 and TRBJ1-1; 8 bases match TRBD1. This sequence originates from a woman aged 18-29 years who had recovered from COVID-19. Sequenced input: PBMCs or T cells enriched from blood (not recorded which). CDR3 protein: CASSFSGQGGTEAFF. For the CDR3, the DNA is TGTGCCAGCAGTTTCTCTGGACAGGGAGGAACTGAAGCTTTCTTT.